One and the same sample provided the 22 T cell receptor beta chains below, sequenced in a study of blood T cell repertoires in COVID-19. Produced via immunoSEQ multiplex PCR; TCRdb's table is partial and in-frame only. The data contain over 250,000 clones, roughly nine tenths of them seen just once; the ten biggest clones take up approximately 2.1%. Material: peripheral blood. These receptor sequences come from a woman in her twenties or thirties with COVID-19, enrolled during active disease.

The chain recombines TRBV4-1 with TRBJ1-5; 11 nucleotides line up with TRBD1. After removal of 5 bases from V and 5 bases from J, the junction contained 2 bases not matched to a gene. The CDR3 sequence is 14 residues long. The germline V gene has CDR1 MGHRA and CDR2 YSYEKL. This chain's CDR3 is CASSRTGGDQPQHF. The DNA for the CDR3 is TGCGCCAGCAGCAGGACAGGGGGCGATCAGCCCCAGCATTTT.

The chain links TRBV11-2 to TRBJ1-2; D not resolved. Trimming took off 5 bases at V and 4 bases at J, with 8 bases between the two ends. Per germline, CDR1 SGHAT and CDR2 FQNNGV. This CDR3 contains 12 residues. CDR3: CASSLRAYGYTF. The CDR3 nucleotides read TGTGCCAGCAGCCTCCGAGCCTATGGCTACACCTTC. Combining the CDR3 with reference TRBV11-2 and TRBJ1-2 gives the whole variable domain EAGVAQSPRYKIIEKRQSVAFWCNPISGHATLYWYQQILGQGPKLLIQFQNNGVVDDSQLPKDRFSAERLKGVDSTLKIQPAKLEDSAVYLCASSLRAYGYTFGSGTRLTVV.

The chain recombines TRBV29-1 with TRBJ2-1, with D tentatively TRBD2 (5 bases). The germline V and J ends were trimmed by 6 bases and 4 bases, with 19 bases remaining between them. The CDR3 length is 15 residues. Germline CDR1 reads SQVTM; CDR2 reads ANQGSEA. The CDR3 DNA sequence: TGCAGCGTCCTCACCGGGGTCGAGGAGTACAATGAGCAGTTCTTC. This codes for CSVLTGVEEYNEQFF.

For the CDR3, the DNA is TGTGCCAGCAGTTCCGGACTAGAGGTCAATGAGCAGTTCTTC. Translating it yields CASSSGLEVNEQFF. The chain has TRBV27 and TRBJ2-1, with 7 bases lining up with TRBD2. Germline CDR1 is MNHEY and CDR2 is SMNVEV (reference sequence). Trimming at V came to 4 bases and at J to 6 bases, leaving 6 bases not matched to a gene. The CDR3 consists of 14 residues.

The chain has TRBV5-1 and TRBJ2-2, with D possibly TRBD2 on 5 matching bases. V was trimmed by 4 bases and J by 6 bases, leaving 16 bases between them. The CDR3 has 15 residues. Per the germline V gene, CDR1 is SGHRS and CDR2 is YFSETQ. CDR3 DNA sequence: TGCGCCAGCAGCCCCTCGACTACCTCCCCCGGGGAGCTGTTTTTT. This sequence encodes CASSPSTTSPGELFF.

This chain links TRBV27 with TRBJ2-7, with D maybe TRBD1 (6 bases). Germline V gene data show CDR1 as MNHEY and CDR2 as SMNVEV (reference sequence). CDR3 length equals 15 residues. V was trimmed by 5 bases and J by 2 bases, leaving 16 bases between them. The CDR3 loop is CASSAGQIETYEQYF. CDR3 DNA: TGTGCCAGCAGTGCCGGACAGATTGAAACCTACGAGCAGTACTTC.

The chain couples TRBV27 to TRBJ2-7; 9 bases fit TRBD1. Trimming at V came to 7 bases and at J to 5 bases, leaving 12 bases not matched to a gene. Germline loops: CDR1 MNHEY, CDR2 SMNVEV (reference sequence). CDR3 length equals 15 residues. CDR3 in amino acids: CASNRRGQGRDEQYF. CDR3 DNA sequence: TGTGCCAGCAACCGACGGGGACAGGGACGTGACGAGCAGTACTTC.

The chain carries TRBV3-1 (or the pseudogene TRBV3-2) and TRBJ1-2; TRBD1 aligns across 9 bases. The J segment lost 1 base and the V segment lost 4 bases, leaving 4 bases of the junction unmatched. The CDR3 runs to 15 residues. CDR1 is LGHDT and CDR2 is YNNKEL in the germline V gene (reference sequence). The CDR3 reads CASSRGGQGNYGYTF. The CDR3 DNA reads TGTGCCAGCAGCCGAGGGGGACAGGGTAACTATGGCTACACCTTC.

The V call is TRBV7-2, the J call TRBJ1-2; TRBD1 matches at 7 bases. J gave up 8 bases and V 5 bases, and 11 bases lay outside the gene matches. Germline V CDR1 and CDR2: SGHTA, FQGNSA. This CDR3 spans 14 amino acids. As DNA, the CDR3 is TGTGCCAGCAGCCCCAGCCCGACAGGGTTCGGCTACACCTTC. Protein sequence: CASSPSPTGFGYTF. The full variable domain, completed using reference TRBV7-2 and TRBJ1-2, is GAGVSQSPSNKVTEKGKDVELRCDPISGHTALYWYRQSLGQGLEFLIYFQGNSAPDKSGLPSDRFSAERTGGSVSTLTIQRTQQEDSAVYLCASSPSPTGFGYTFGSGTRLTVV.

This chain connects TRBV5-4 to TRBJ2-1; 11 bases match TRBD1. Looked up from germline, CDR1 is SGHNT and CDR2 is YYREEE (reference sequence). The V segment lost 4 bases and the J segment 6 bases; nucleotides outside the gene matches: 3. This CDR3 has 14 residues. In DNA form, the CDR3 reads TGTGCCAGCAGCGTAGGGACAGGGGGCAATGAGCAGTTCTTC. Translating gives CASSVGTGGNEQFF.

The chain is built from TRBV24-1 and TRBJ1-2; 11 positions agree with TRBD1. V lost 3 bases, J lost 8 bases, and 4 bases stayed unmatched. The CDR3 covers 14 residues. CDR1 and CDR2 (germline): KGHDR, SFDVKD. CDR3 sequence reads: CATSDRGQGEGYTF. The CDR3 coding sequence is TGTGCCACCAGTGATCGGGGACAGGGGGAAGGCTACACCTTC.

The J gene is TRBJ2-1, the V gene TRBV3-1 (or the pseudogene TRBV3-2), with 7 bases aligning to TRBD1. The CDR3 runs to 15 residues. Looked up from germline, CDR1 is LGHDT and CDR2 is YNNKEL (reference sequence). V lost 4 bases and J lost 3; bases outside the gene matches: 6. CDR3 in DNA: TGTGCCAGCAGCCGTACAGGGGACAACTACAATGAGCAGTTCTTC. It specifies CASSRTGDNYNEQFF.

The chain has TRBV11-2 and TRBJ2-7; 10 nucleotides line up with TRBD2. V trimming: 3 bases; J trimming: 5 bases; junction bases outside the gene matches: 10. This CDR3 is 16 amino acids long. Per germline, CDR1 SGHAT and CDR2 FQNNGV. The CDR3 protein is CASSFPLAGLGHEQYF. Here the CDR3 DNA reads TGTGCCAGCAGCTTCCCACTAGCGGGACTAGGCCACGAGCAGTACTTC.

The chain combines TRBV5-6 with TRBJ2-7; D unclear. CDR1 is SGHDT and CDR2 is YYEEEE in the germline V gene. Between the trimmed V and J ends, which lost 3 bases and 4 bases, there was a span of 5 bases. CDR3 length: 11 amino acids. CDR3 region: CASSSLYEQYF. Here the CDR3 DNA reads TGTGCCAGCAGCTCACTTTACGAGCAGTACTTC. Variable domain in full (rest from reference TRBV5-6 and TRBJ2-7): DAGVTQSPTHLIKTRGQQVTLRCSPKSGHDTVSWYQQALGQGPQFIFQYYEEEERQRGNFPDRFSGHQFPNYSSELNVNALLLGDSALYLCASSSLYEQYFGPGTRLTVT.

This chain connects TRBV19 to TRBJ1-6; D remains unclear. The CDR3 runs to 12 residues. V was cut by 6 bases and J by 8 bases, with 8 bases left in between. Germline V gene lookup returns CDR1 LNHDA and CDR2 SQIVND (reference sequence). CDR3 DNA sequence: TGTGCCAGTAGAATCCCGGATTCACCCCTCCACTTT. Encoded protein: CASRIPDSPLHF.

V is TRBV30 and J is TRBJ1-2; TRBD1 matches 7 bases. V lost 0 bases and J lost 4; bases outside the gene matches: 14. The CDR3 is 17 amino acids. The germline V gene encodes CDR1 GTSNPN and CDR2 SVGIG (reference sequence). CDR3 DNA: TGTGCCTGGAGTGTACACCCGGACAGGCTGAAGGCCTATGGCTACACCTTC. Translation: CAWSVHPDRLKAYGYTF.

The J gene is TRBJ1-1, the V gene TRBV29-1; D possibly corresponds to TRBD1 (6 bases). The V end was cut by 4 bases, the J end by 3 bases, with 15 bases between. The CDR3 covers 14 residues. The germline V gene encodes CDR1 SQVTM and CDR2 ANQGSEA. In DNA form, the CDR3 reads TGCAGCGTTGCAGGGGTAGAGTGGGACACTGAAGCTTTCTTT. It codes for CSVAGVEWDTEAFF. Full variable domain (rest looked up from reference TRBV29-1 and TRBJ1-1): SAVISQKPSRDICQRGTSLTIQCQVDSQVTMMFWYRQQPGQSLTLIATANQGSEATYESGFVIDKFPISRPNLTFSTLTVSNMSPEDSSIYLCSVAGVEWDTEAFFGQGTRLTVV.

This clone came up once. The CDR3 is CASSPTGGPLDGYTF. CDR3 coding DNA: TGTGCCAGCAGTCCAACCGGGGGGCCATTGGATGGCTACACCTTC. This chain joins TRBV27 and TRBJ1-2; D perhaps matches TRBD1 (6 bases). Trimming removed 5 bases from V and 6 bases from J, with 19 bases in between. This CDR3 has 15 residues. CDR1 MNHEY and CDR2 SMNVEV come from the germline V gene (reference sequence).

This clone was picked up a small number of times. This chain connects TRBV6-1 to TRBJ1-4, with 7 bases that match TRBD1. Germline loops: CDR1 MNHNS, CDR2 SASEGT. The CDR3 totals 16 residues. The trim removed 0 bases at V and 6 bases at J, leaving 7 bases unmatched. The CDR3 region is CASSEAGGGGYEKLFF. The CDR3 nucleotides read TGTGCCAGCAGTGAAGCCGGAGGAGGGGGCTATGAAAAACTGTTTTTT.

The chain carries TRBV27 and TRBJ2-3, with 7 nucleotides matching TRBD1. J was trimmed by 2 bases and V by 5 bases; bases with no gene match: 7. CDR1 is MNHEY, CDR2 SMNVEV, per germline (reference sequence). This CDR3 has 15 residues. The CDR3 sequence is CASSGWGTVTDTQYF. As DNA, the CDR3 is TGTGCCAGCAGTGGGTGGGGGACAGTCACAGATACGCAGTATTTT.

The chain carries TRBV27 and TRBJ1-2; D might be TRBD1 (5 bases). The CDR3 is 14 residues long. Germline V gives CDR1 MNHEY, CDR2 SMNVEV (reference sequence). Trimming removed 6 bases from V and 0 bases from J, with 11 bases in between. CDR3 nucleotides: TGTGCCAGCAGCCCGGACAAGTCTAACTATGGCTACACCTTC. Translating it yields CASSPDKSNYGYTF.

The V call is TRBV19, the J call TRBJ1-1, with D perhaps matching TRBD1 (5 bases). The CDR3 is 14 amino acids. In germline, CDR1 is LNHDA, CDR2 SQIVND (reference sequence). The V end lost 5 bases, the J end lost 4 bases, and 14 bases lay between the germline ends. The CDR3 DNA follows: TGTGCCAGTAGTTCTGGGACTCCGGGCACTGAAGCTTTCTTT. It yields the protein CASSSGTPGTEAFF.